The 3 T cell receptor beta chains below come from one sample, sequenced in a study of neurological immune-mediated disorders. TCRdb redid the calling of the 5' RACE reads with MiXCR, one entry per CDR3 protein. The sample has over 60,000 distinct CDR3 sequences; less than 5.5% are singletons. The specimen was PBMCs. These receptor sequences come from a woman younger than 45 with multiple sclerosis.

A note on this clonotype: Possible read error: a much larger clone is one base away. CDR3 DNA sequence: TGTGCCAGCAACCAGCTCGGGGGGGCGAATGAGCAGTTCTTC. It encodes CASNQLGGANEQFF. The chain joins TRBV3-1 to TRBJ2-1; 8 nucleotides align to TRBD2. Losses at the gene ends were 7 bases for V and 7 bases for J; bases not matched to a gene: 9. Germline CDR1 is LGHDT and CDR2 is YNNKEL (reference sequence). There are 14 residues in the CDR3.

This clonotype was picked up many times. CDR3 residues: CATSDRQYNEQFF. Written as DNA, the CDR3 is TGTGCCACCAGTGATCGACAGTACAATGAGCAGTTCTTC. The rearrangement joins TRBV24-1 to TRBJ2-1; perhaps TRBD1 as D (5 bases). CDR3 length equals 13 residues. Germline-derived CDR1 and CDR2 are KGHDR and SFDVKD. The V and J ends lost 3 bases and 4 bases respectively, with 6 bases between them.

The V and J genes are TRBV20-1 and TRBJ2-2; D may be TRBD1 or TRBD2 (5 bases each). The germline gives CDR1 DFQATT, CDR2 SNEGSKA (reference sequence). The CDR3 sequence is 14 residues long. V was clipped by 2 bases and J by 6 bases, with 13 bases between them. The CDR3 protein is CSARSGSHPGELFF. As DNA, the CDR3 is TGCAGTGCTAGATCAGGGAGTCATCCCGGGGAGCTGTTTTTT.